This T cell receptor beta chain was documented in a study of blood T cell repertoires in COVID-19. Study in general: Donors in the United States, Italy and Spain gave samples during acute or convalescent COVID-19.

The CDR3 consists of 18 residues. Germline CDR1 is LGHDT and CDR2 is YNNKEL (reference sequence). V was pared by 0 bases and J by 3 bases, with 17 bases between. Per the authors' pipeline: Amplifying reference gene primers gave estimates of nucleated cell counts. The table came from immunoSEQ multiplex PCR; TCRdb's copy has only in-frame clones and leaves some out. The D gene and trimming were derived from the DNA, and the V and J assignments and clone size from that table. The sample has approximately 270,000 clones; 70% to 85% are singletons. This clone has only a few counts. Sequenced material: peripheral blood. V is TRBV3-1 (or the pseudogene TRBV3-2) and J is TRBJ1-4; possibly TRBD1 for D (5 bases). The receptor was isolated from a human donor with COVID-19, enrolled during active disease. The donor label of this sample is uncertain. Here the CDR3 reads CASSQEWQGPKANEKLFF. The CDR3, as DNA: TGTGCCAGCAGCCAAGAGTGGCAGGGCCCCAAGGCTAATGAAAAACTGTTTTTT.